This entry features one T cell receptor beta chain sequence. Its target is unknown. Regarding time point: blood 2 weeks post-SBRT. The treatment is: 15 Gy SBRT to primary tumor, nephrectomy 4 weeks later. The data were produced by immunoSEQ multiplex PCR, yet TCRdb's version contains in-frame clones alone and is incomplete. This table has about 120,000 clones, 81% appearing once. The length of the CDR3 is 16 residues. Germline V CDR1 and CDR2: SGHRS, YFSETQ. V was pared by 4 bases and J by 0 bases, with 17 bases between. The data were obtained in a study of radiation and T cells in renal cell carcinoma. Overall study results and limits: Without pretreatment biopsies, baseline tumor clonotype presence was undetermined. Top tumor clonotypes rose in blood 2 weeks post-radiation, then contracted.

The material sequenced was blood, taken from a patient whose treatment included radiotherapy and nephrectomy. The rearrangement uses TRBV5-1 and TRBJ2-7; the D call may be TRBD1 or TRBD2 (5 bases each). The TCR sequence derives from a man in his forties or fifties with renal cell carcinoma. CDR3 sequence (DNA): TGCGCCAGCAGCCGGGACGGGACGCTGGGCTCCTACGAGCAGTACTTC. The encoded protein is CASSRDGTLGSYEQYF.